This TCR beta chain was obtained from a study of shared clonotypes between healthy human individuals (dated by TCRdb to the early 2020s). Turning to the overall study: The cohort included three men and a couple of women between 18 and 49 years of age. The study deeply sequenced blood TCR repertoires of five healthy adults to estimate repertoire size and the extent of clonotype sharing between individuals. Libraries were prepared and TCR repertoires were sequenced by different laboratories using diverse techniques, in order to increase sequencing depth and limit assay-specific biases. For each donor, three plates each were used for CD4 naive and CD4 memory, two plates were used for CD8 naive, and one plate was used for CD8 memory. Per donor, leukapheresis produced somewhere between about 0.8 and 9 billion PBMCs.

TCR CDR3 regions were amplified from genomic DNA by multiplex PCR using the deep immunoSEQ assay. Extracted genomic DNA from each cell subset was distributed evenly across all wells of several immunoSEQ 96-well plates, and each plate was treated as a replicate. For sorted subsets, roughly 190 ng of genomic DNA, equivalent to some 30,000 T cell genomes, went into each replicate PCR. Purified libraries were quantified with a Qubit 3.0 fluorometer, sized on a Bioanalyzer 2100, and re-quantified with the KAPA Library Quantification kit. Every immunoSEQ 96-well plate was sequenced on a separate single-read 150-cycle Illumina NextSeq 550 flow cell. On the authors' methods: Because the immunoSEQ output held only junctional sequences and lacked quality scores, the filtering could not match the filtering applied to full-length reads. Sequences were annotated with PyIR, a Python wrapper for IgBLAST v1.9, and V/J genes and CDR3 were assigned using IMGT germline references. Reads were removed for weak V/J assignments (E-value above 1e-6), missing CDR3, stop codons, out-of-frame junctions, or ambiguous translated residues. V3J clonotypes were defined as sequences sharing the same inferred V gene, J gene, and CDR3 amino acid sequence. Percentage overlap between repertoires was calculated by dividing the number of shared unique clonotypes by the size of the smaller repertoire. RTK rarefaction, the Chao1 estimator, and Recon v2.1 estimates of unobserved clonotypes were used to assess repertoire richness. Generation probabilities were computed with OLGA for all TCRbeta clonotypes obtained by the gDNA method from several donors. Entries here come from immuneACCESS through TCRdb and include only in-frame sequences with V and J called. Some clones fail to appear in such tables; in the studies checked, an unresolved V gene covers under half of the shortfall, and the cause of the remainder is unknown. V and J calls and clone size follow that table, whereas D and trimming were derived from the DNA. In all, the sample holds about 1,900,000 clones, and approximately 95% of those were seen once. The top ten constitute approximately 1.2% of the sample.

For the CD8 naive samples, CD45RO-negative cells were positively selected for CCR7, yielding a CD45RA+CCR7+ population from which TemRA cells were excluded. The donors were healthy, HIV-negative adults who had no recently reported acute infections or vaccinations. Every donor was a Caucasian adult residing in Nashville, Tennessee, USA. Blood was collected by leukapheresis, and PBMCs were isolated by Ficoll-Histopaque density gradient centrifugation and then cryopreserved in liquid nitrogen vapor phase. Analytical flow cytometry was used to check the purity and quantity of each magnetically sorted T cell population. Each sorted fraction had its genomic DNA isolated and then quantified by UV absorbance on a Nanodrop 2000c. A note on this clone: Its antigen is unknown. Per-base qualities were not stored, and no clone one base away is much larger.

What the research found in general, with its limitations: Sampling was limited to blood, and TCR repertoires in tissue likely differ from TCR repertoires in blood. Clonotypes shared by all four sorted-subset donors showed higher generation probabilities than non-shared clonotypes. Naive subsets generally had larger estimated clonotype richness than memory subsets. Pairwise subsampling indicated that sequencing depth was expected to affect the degree of clonotype sharing among donors. Around 5% of naive CD4, around 3.6% of naive CD8, 2.3% of memory CD4, and 0.35% to 0.4% of memory CD8 clonotypes were shared across four donors. Because the study included only a small number of donors, the genetic and exposure-history diversity represented was limited. Incomplete sequencing was indicated by rarefaction of sorted-subset datasets, despite the large sequencing depth.

This TCR was sampled from a man between 18 and 29 years old in good health. Sequencing used naive CD8+ T cells sorted from blood. The cell subset or site label here, explained by the study, means: CD45RA+CCR7+.

CDR3 reads: CASSQARDTDTQYF. The base sequence is TGTGCCAGCAGCCAAGCCAGGGATACAGATACGCAGTATTTT. The chain is made from TRBV14 and TRBJ2-3; the D segment could be TRBD1, given 5 matching bases. Measured from the cysteine to the phenylalanine, the CDR3 is 14 residues long. Just CDR3 DNA is preserved here, 42 bases in frame from base 1. Trimming removed 1 base from V and 3 bases from J, leaving 8 bases between the germline ends. CDR1 and CDR2 are read off the germline V gene as SGHDN and FVKESK.